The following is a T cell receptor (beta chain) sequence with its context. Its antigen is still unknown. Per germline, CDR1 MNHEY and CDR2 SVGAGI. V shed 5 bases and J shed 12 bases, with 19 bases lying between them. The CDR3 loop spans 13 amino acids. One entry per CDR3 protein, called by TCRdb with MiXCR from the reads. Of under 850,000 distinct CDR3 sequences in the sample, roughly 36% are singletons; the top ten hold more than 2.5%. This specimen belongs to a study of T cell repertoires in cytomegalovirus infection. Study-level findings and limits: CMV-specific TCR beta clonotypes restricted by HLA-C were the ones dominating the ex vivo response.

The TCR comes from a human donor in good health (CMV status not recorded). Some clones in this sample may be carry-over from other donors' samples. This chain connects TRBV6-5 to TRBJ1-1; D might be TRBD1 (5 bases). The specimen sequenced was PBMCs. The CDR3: CASSGSPRGSTFF. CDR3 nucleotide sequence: TGTGCCAGCAGTGGAAGTCCCCGGGGGTCTACTTTCTTT.